The entry that follows covers one TCR beta chain sequence. Antigen unknown. Making the TCR beta libraries involved quantitative 5'-RACE with molecular barcodes. MiXCR was run by TCRdb on the 5' RACE reads, yielding one entry per CDR3 protein. The repertoire holds some 340,000 distinct CDR3 sequences, with roughly 14% as singletons. Germline values: CDR1 SGHRS, CDR2 YFSETQ. The CDR3 has 15 amino acids. Trimming left V 4 bases short and J 3 bases short, with 17 bases between. The data are from a study of CD8 T cells in ankylosing spondylitis. Study-wide results and limits: Reports say disease-linked clones showed up significantly more in matched ankylosing spondylitis synovial fluid. Blood of patients with ankylosing spondylitis appeared to be characterized by a TCR beta motif of roughly eight highly homologous variants. Those disease-linked clones were CD8+; they were also relatively rare in peripheral blood.

This TCR derives from a male donor with ankylosing spondylitis or in good health (not recorded which). What was sequenced was blood, either unsorted or a sorted T cell fraction (not recorded which). This sequence joins TRBV5-1 and TRBJ2-7; D possibly uses TRBD1 or TRBD2 (7 bases each). The CDR3 spells CASSPGGAPFYEQYF. The CDR3 DNA follows: TGCGCCAGCAGCCCAGGGGGGGCCCCTTTCTACGAGCAGTACTTC.